This is a list of T cell receptor beta chains from one sample in a study of OX40 agonist ivuxolimab in advanced cancers. Method: immunoSEQ multiplex PCR; TCRdb's copy keeps in-frame clones and lacks some. The table includes about 32,000 clones, approximately 80% detected once. Source: CD4+ or CD8+ T cells sorted from blood, taken in a trial of the OX40 agonist ivuxolimab. The receptor set was obtained from an adult with an advanced solid tumor such as melanoma, head and neck, liver or kidney cancer. Each CDR3 is given with its conserved first and last residue. D genes are given only for firm matches. Part of the rows lack a size; the others show once, few, many or a class for expanded clones.

J gene,V gene,D gene,clone size,CDR3 length,CDR3 protein,CDR3 DNA
TRBJ1-6,TRBV2,NA,few,15,CASSESPQLHSPLHF,TGTGCCAGCAGTGAAAGTCCGCAGCTACATTCACCCCTCCACTTT
TRBJ1-3,TRBV2,NA,NA,12,CASSENRNTIYF,TGTGCCAGCAGTGAAAACCGAAACACCATATATTTT
TRBJ2-3,TRBV4-1,NA,NA,13,CASSLQIGDTQYF,TGCGCCAGCAGCCTCCAGATTGGAGATACGCAGTATTTT
TRBJ2-7,TRBV6-1,NA,NA,12,CASGGRIYEQYF,TGTGCCAGCGGGGGCAGGATCTACGAGCAGTACTTC
TRBJ2-3,TRBV10-1,TRBD2,NA,17,CASSESKLAGMADTQYF,TGCGCCAGCAGTGAGTCGAAACTAGCGGGAATGGCAGATACGCAGTATTTT
TRBJ2-7,TRBV19,TRBD1,NA,15,CASSIGSQGVYEQYF,TGTGCCAGTAGTATCGGTTCACAGGGGGTCTACGAGCAGTACTTC
TRBJ1-4,TRBV28,TRBD1,few,14,CASRPDRGEEKLFF,TGTGCCAGCAGACCCGACAGGGGGGAAGAAAAACTGTTTTTT
TRBJ2-7,TRBV5-4,NA,once,16,CASSYRWAEPPSEQYF,TGTGCCAGCAGTTACCGTTGGGCAGAGCCCCCATCCGAGCAGTACTTC
TRBJ2-6,TRBV6-1,NA,NA,15,CASSLGGSGANVLTF,TGTGCCAGCAGTTTAGGGGGCTCTGGGGCCAACGTCCTGACTTTC
TRBJ1-4,TRBV6-1,TRBD1,NA,14,CASNKGQGIEKLFF,TGTGCCAGCAACAAGGGACAGGGGATTGAAAAACTGTTTTTT
TRBJ2-1,TRBV5-1,TRBD2,once,13,CASSAGTSDEQFF,TGCGCCAGCAGCGCGGGGACTAGCGATGAGCAGTTCTTC
TRBJ1-4,TRBV29-1,NA,NA,14,CSVATGTANEKLFF,TGCAGCGTTGCAACCGGGACGGCTAACGAAAAACTGTTTTTT
TRBJ2-7,TRBV7-2,NA,NA,14,CASSALGGSYEQYF,TGTGCCAGCAGCGCCCTAGGGGGATCCTACGAGCAGTACTTC
TRBJ2-7,TRBV2,NA,NA,14,CASTNHPGTYEQYF,TGTGCCAGCACCAATCACCCGGGGACCTACGAGCAGTACTTC
TRBJ2-3,TRBV19,NA,NA,13,CASSLAPPDTQYF,TGTGCCAGTAGTCTGGCACCTCCAGATACGCAGTATTTT
TRBJ2-3,TRBV7-8,NA,NA,12,CASGQGLDTQYF,TGTGCCAGTGGTCAGGGCCTAGATACGCAGTATTTT
TRBJ2-3,TRBV9,TRBD2,NA,15,CASSGRSGGQDTQYF,TGTGCCAGCAGCGGTCGTAGCGGGGGGCAAGATACGCAGTATTTT
TRBJ2-5,TRBV28,TRBD1,NA,15,CASSPGGVGGETQYF,TGTGCCAGCAGTCCAGGGGGCGTCGGTGGAGAGACCCAGTACTTC
TRBJ2-7,TRBV19,NA,NA,15,CASSMGQGRSYEQYF,TGTGCCAGTAGTATGGGGCAGGGGCGCTCCTACGAGCAGTACTTC
TRBJ1-5,TRBV19,NA,NA,12,CASSYVNQPQHF,TGTGCCAGTAGTTACGTCAATCAGCCCCAGCATTTT
TRBJ1-5,TRBV19,NA,NA,13,CASMVVGGGTQHF,TGTGCCAGTATGGTGGTAGGAGGGGGTACGCAGCATTTT
TRBJ2-3,TRBV19,NA,NA,15,CASSIVASRTDTQYF,TGTGCCAGTAGTATAGTTGCTAGTCGCACAGATACGCAGTATTTT
TRBJ2-7,TRBV30,TRBD2,NA,19,CAWRYSGTSGRSSSYEQYF,TGTGCCTGGAGATATTCCGGGACTAGCGGGAGGTCGTCCTCCTACGAGCAGTACTTC
TRBJ2-7,TRBV4-1,TRBD2,NA,16,CASSQDRVAGAYEQYF,TGCGCCAGCAGCCAAGATCGGGTAGCGGGAGCCTACGAGCAGTACTTC
TRBJ2-2,TRBV5-4,NA,NA,14,CASSLRSTTGELFF,TGTGCCAGCAGCTTGCGGAGTACCACCGGGGAGCTGTTTTTT
TRBJ2-5,TRBV6-4,NA,NA,15,CASSATGIPGETQYF,TGTGCCAGCAGTGCCACCGGGATCCCAGGGGAGACCCAGTACTTC
TRBJ1-6,TRBV13,NA,NA,15,CASSLGGAYNSPLHF,TGTGCCAGCAGCTTAGGAGGGGCCTATAATTCACCCCTCCACTTT
TRBJ2-3,TRBV4-1,TRBD1,NA,16,CASSQDDRDGADTQYF,TGCGCCAGCAGCCAAGATGACAGGGACGGAGCAGATACGCAGTATTTT
TRBJ2-5,TRBV5-1,NA,NA,12,CASSVQQETQYF,TGCGCCAGCAGCGTTCAGCAAGAGACCCAGTACTTC
TRBJ1-5,TRBV2,NA,NA,12,CASSEALRPQHF,TGTGCCAGCAGTGAGGCGCTTCGCCCCCAGCATTTT
TRBJ1-4,TRBV14,NA,few,13,CASTEGLNEKLFF,TGTGCCAGCACCGAGGGGCTGAATGAAAAACTGTTTTTT
TRBJ2-1,TRBV19,TRBD2,NA,16,CASTRTSGRRYNEQFF,TGTGCCAGTACTCGGACTAGCGGGAGACGTTACAATGAGCAGTTCTTC
TRBJ1-1,TRBV6-5,TRBD1,NA,15,CASSGAGGKNTEAFF,TGTGCCTCCTCCGGAGCAGGGGGCAAGAACACTGAAGCTTTCTTT
TRBJ1-6,TRBV7-9,TRBD1,NA,16,CASSPYGTGDNSPLHF,TGTGCCAGCAGCCCGTACGGGACAGGGGATAATTCACCCCTCCACTTT
TRBJ2-5,TRBV2,NA,NA,13,CASSVLGVETQYF,TGTGCCAGCAGTGTGCTCGGGGTAGAGACCCAGTACTTC
TRBJ2-6,TRBV14,NA,NA,16,CASSPKRGSGANVLTF,TGTGCCAGCAGCCCTAAAAGGGGAAGTGGGGCCAACGTCCTGACTTTC
TRBJ1-4,TRBV19,TRBD1,NA,17,CASSIPGQGRANEKLFF,TGTGCCAGTAGTATCCCGGGACAGGGTCGGGCTAATGAAAAACTGTTTTTT
TRBJ2-6,TRBV28,NA,NA,15,CASSLSGSGANVLTF,TGTGCCAGCAGTTTATCAGGGTCTGGGGCCAACGTCCTGACTTTC
TRBJ2-5,TRBV18,NA,NA,15,CASSLNTRGGETQYF,TGTGCCAGCTCACTAAATACCAGGGGAGGAGAGACCCAGTACTTC
TRBJ1-5,TRBV7-2,TRBD1,NA,16,CASSRGQGILGQPQHF,TGTGCCAGCAGCCGGGGACAGGGGATACTAGGCCAGCCCCAGCATTTT
TRBJ2-3,TRBV11-3,NA,NA,15,CASSGSEVAGATQYF,TGTGCCAGCAGCGGATCGGAGGTAGCCGGCGCTACGCAGTATTTT